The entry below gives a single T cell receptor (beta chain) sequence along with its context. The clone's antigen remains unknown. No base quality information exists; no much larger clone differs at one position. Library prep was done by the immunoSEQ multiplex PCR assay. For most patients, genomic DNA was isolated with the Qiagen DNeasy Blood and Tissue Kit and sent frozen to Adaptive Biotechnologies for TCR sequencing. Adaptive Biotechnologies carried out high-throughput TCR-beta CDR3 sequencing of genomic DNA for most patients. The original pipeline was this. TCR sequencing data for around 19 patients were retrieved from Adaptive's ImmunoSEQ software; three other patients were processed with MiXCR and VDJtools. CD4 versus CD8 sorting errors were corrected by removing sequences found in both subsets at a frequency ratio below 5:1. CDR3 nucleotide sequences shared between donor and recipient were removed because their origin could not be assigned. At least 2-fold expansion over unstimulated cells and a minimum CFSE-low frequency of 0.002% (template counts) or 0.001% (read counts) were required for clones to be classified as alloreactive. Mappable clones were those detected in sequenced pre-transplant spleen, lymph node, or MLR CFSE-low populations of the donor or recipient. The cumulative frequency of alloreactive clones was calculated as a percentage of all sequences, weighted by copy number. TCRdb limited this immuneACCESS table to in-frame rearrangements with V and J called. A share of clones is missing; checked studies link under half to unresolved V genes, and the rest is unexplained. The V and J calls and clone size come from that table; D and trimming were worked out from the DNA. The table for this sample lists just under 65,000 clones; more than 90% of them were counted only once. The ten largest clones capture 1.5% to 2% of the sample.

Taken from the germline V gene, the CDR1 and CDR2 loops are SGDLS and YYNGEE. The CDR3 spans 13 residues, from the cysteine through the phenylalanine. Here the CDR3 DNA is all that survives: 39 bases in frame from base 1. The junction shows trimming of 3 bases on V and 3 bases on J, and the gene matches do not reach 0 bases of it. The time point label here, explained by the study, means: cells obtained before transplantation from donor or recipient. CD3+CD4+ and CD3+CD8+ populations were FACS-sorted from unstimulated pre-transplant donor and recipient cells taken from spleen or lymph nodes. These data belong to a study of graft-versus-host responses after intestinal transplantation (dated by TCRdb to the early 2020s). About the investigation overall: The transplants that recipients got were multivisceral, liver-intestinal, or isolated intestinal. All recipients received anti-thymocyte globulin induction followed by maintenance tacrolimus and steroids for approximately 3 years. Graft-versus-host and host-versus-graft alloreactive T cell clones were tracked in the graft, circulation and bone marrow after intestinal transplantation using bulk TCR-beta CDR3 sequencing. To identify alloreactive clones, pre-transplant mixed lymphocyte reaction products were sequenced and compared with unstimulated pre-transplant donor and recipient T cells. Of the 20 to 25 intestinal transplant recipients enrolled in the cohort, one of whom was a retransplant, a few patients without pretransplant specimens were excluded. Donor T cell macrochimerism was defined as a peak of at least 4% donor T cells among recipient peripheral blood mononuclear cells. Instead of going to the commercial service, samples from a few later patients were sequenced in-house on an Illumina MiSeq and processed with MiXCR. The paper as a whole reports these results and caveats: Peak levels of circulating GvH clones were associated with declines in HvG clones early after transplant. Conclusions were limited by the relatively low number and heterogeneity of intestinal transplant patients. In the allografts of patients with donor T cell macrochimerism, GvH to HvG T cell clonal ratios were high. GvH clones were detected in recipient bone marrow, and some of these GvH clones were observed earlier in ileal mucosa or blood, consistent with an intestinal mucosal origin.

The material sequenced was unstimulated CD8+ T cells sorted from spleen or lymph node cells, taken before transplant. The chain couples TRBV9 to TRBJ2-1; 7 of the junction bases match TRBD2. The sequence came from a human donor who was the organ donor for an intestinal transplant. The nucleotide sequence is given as TGTGCCAGCAGCGCGGGGGGCTACAATGAGCAGTTCTTC. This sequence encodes CASSAGGYNEQFF.